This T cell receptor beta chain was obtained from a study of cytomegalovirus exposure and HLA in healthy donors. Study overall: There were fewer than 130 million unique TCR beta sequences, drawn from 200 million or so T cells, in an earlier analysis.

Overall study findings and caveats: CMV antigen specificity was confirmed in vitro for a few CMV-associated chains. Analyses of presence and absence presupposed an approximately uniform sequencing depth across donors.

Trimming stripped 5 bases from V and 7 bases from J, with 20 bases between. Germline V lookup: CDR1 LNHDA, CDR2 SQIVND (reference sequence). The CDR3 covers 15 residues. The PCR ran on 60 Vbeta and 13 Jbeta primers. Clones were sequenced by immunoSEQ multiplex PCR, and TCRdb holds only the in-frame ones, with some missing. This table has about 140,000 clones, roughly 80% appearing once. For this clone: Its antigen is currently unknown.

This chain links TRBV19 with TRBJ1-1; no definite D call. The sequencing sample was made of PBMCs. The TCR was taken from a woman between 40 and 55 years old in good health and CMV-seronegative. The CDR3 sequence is CASSPSLGVSDEAFF. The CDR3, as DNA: TGTGCCAGTAGTCCCTCGTTGGGCGTTTCTGATGAAGCTTTCTTT.